The clone carrying this T cell receptor beta chain was seen just once. Antigen specificity is unknown. The CDR3 length is 19 residues. Germline CDR1 SGHRS, CDR2 YFSETQ. The ends lost 0 bases at V and 0 bases at J; junction bases unmatched: 7. These data originate in a study of cytomegalovirus exposure and HLA in healthy donors. Assay used: immunoSEQ multiplex PCR; TCRdb lists only in-frame clones, some missing. The sample has tens of thousands of clones; approximately 93% are singletons. Study-wide findings and caveats: Reports showed the classifier diagnosing cytomegalovirus status with high specificity and sensitivity.

This receptor was taken from a woman between 18 and 30 years old in good health and CMV-seronegative. The sample taken for sequencing was PBMCs. The chain carries TRBV5-1 and TRBJ2-3, with 13 bases that match TRBD2. The CDR3 loop reads CASSLGTSGSVPSTDTQYF. The CDR3 nucleotides are TGCGCCAGCAGCTTGGGGACTAGCGGGAGTGTACCTAGCACAGATACGCAGTATTTT. The full variable domain, in which reference TRBV5-1 and TRBJ2-3 provide the parts outside the CDR3, is KAGVTQTPRYLIKTRGQQVTLSCSPISGHRSVSWYQQTPGQGLQFLFEYFSETQRNKGNFPGRFSGRQFSNSRSEMNVSTLELGDSALYLCASSLGTSGSVPSTDTQYFGPGTRLTVL.